The 22 T cell receptor beta chains listed next were all sequenced from one sample in a study of cytotoxic CD8 clonotypes in ibrutinib-treated CLL. Some clones are missing from TCRdb's copy, which holds only in-frame ones; the method was immunoSEQ multiplex PCR. The data show tens of thousands of clones, about 86% seen once. The source was PBMCs, collected before ibrutinib treatment. The receptors stem from a human donor with chronic lymphocytic leukemia.

The chain couples TRBV19 to TRBJ1-3; a possible D gene is TRBD1 (5 bases). The CDR3 spans 13 residues. Germline V gene data show CDR1 as LNHDA and CDR2 as SQIVND (reference sequence). Trimming shortened V by 10 bases and J by 4 bases, and 14 bases separated the two germline ends. The CDR3 DNA reads TGTGCCACGATGGGGGGGTCGGGAAACACCATATATTTT. It encodes CATMGGSGNTIYF.

The V call is TRBV5-6, the J call TRBJ2-1; D ambiguous. Trimming removed 4 bases at V and 2 bases at J, with 13 bases between. This CDR3 is built from 15 residues. Germline CDR1 and CDR2: SGHDT and YYEEEE. The CDR3 reads CASSPQTTAYNEQFF. For the CDR3, the DNA is TGTGCCAGCAGCCCCCAGACAACAGCCTACAATGAGCAGTTCTTC.

The V call is TRBV7-3, the J call TRBJ2-3; D remains ambiguous. V was shortened by 6 bases and J by 6 bases, with 10 bases between the two germline ends. CDR1 is SGHTA, CDR2 FQGTGA, per germline. This CDR3 is built from 12 residues. The CDR3 is CASSSQWDTQYF. CDR3 nucleotide sequence: TGTGCCAGCAGTTCTCAGTGGGATACGCAGTATTTT.

This chain joins TRBV9 and TRBJ1-1; D remains unclear. V was trimmed by 3 bases and J by 3 bases, leaving 12 bases between them. Germline V gives CDR1 SGDLS, CDR2 YYNGEE. CDR3 size: 14 residues. The CDR3 here is CASSEQDEDTEAFF. The CDR3 DNA follows: TGTGCCAGCAGCGAGCAGGACGAAGACACTGAAGCTTTCTTT. The full variable domain, in which reference TRBV9 and TRBJ1-1 provide the parts outside the CDR3, is DSGVTQTPKHLITATGQRVTLRCSPRSGDLSVYWYQQSLDQGLQFLIQYYNGEERAKGNILERFSAQQFPDLHSELNLSSLELGDSALYFCASSEQDEDTEAFFGQGTRLTVV.

The V call is TRBV27, the J call TRBJ2-3, with D unresolved. Germline V gene sequence: CDR1 MNHEY, CDR2 SMNVEV (reference sequence). The CDR3 contains 15 residues. V was clipped by 9 bases and J by 1 base, with 17 bases between them. The CDR3 coding sequence is TGTGCCAGTCCCCCCAGCCCCTCACGCACAGATACGCAGTATTTT. Its protein is CASPPSPSRTDTQYF.

This clone was seen once. The chain uses TRBV6-5 and TRBJ2-7; D could derive from TRBD1 or TRBD2 (6 bases each). CDR1 and CDR2 from the germline V gene are MNHEY and SVGAGI. Trimming cost V 6 bases and J 6 bases, with 15 bases left between them. The CDR3 totals 13 residues. The CDR3, as DNA: TGTGCCAGCAGGCGGGACAAGGGTTCCGAGCAGTACTTC. Its translation: CASRRDKGSEQYF.

The chain carries TRBV11-3 and TRBJ2-1, with D possibly called TRBD1 or TRBD2 (6 bases each). Germline V gives CDR1 SGHNT, CDR2 YENEEA. The V end was cut by 1 base, the J end by 6 bases, with 13 bases between. The CDR3 loop spans 15 amino acids. CDR3 in amino acids: CASSLAGGWVNEQFF. Written as DNA, the CDR3 is TGTGCCAGCAGCTTAGCCGGGGGCTGGGTCAATGAGCAGTTCTTC. The full variable domain, rest sourced from reference TRBV11-3 and TRBJ2-1, is EAGVVQSPRYKIIEKKQPVAFWCNPISGHNTLYWYLQNLGQGPELLIRYENEEAVDDSQLPKDRFSAERLKGVDSTLKIQPAELGDSAVYLCASSLAGGWVNEQFFGPGTRLTVL.

V is TRBV6-1 and J is TRBJ2-7, with TRBD2 matching over 7 bases. V lost 4 bases, J lost 3 bases, and 6 bases stayed unmatched. CDR1 and CDR2 from the germline V gene are MNHNS and SASEGT. The CDR3 is 14 amino acids. CDR3 DNA sequence: TGTGCCAGCAGTGTGGAGCGGGATAACTACGAGCAGTACTTC. Its translation: CASSVERDNYEQYF.

V is TRBV4-1 and J is TRBJ1-4; D ambiguous. The ends were cut back, 3 bases at V and 11 bases at J, with 7 bases in the middle. CDR1 is MGHRA, CDR2 YSYEKL, per germline. This CDR3 is built from 11 residues. CDR3 region: CASSQVGKLFF. The CDR3 DNA is TGCGCCAGCAGCCAGGTCGGGAAACTGTTTTTT.

This chain uses TRBV9 with TRBJ1-3; D remains ambiguous. The germline V and J ends were trimmed by 0 bases and 0 bases, with 4 bases remaining between them. This CDR3 spans 14 amino acids. Germline V gene lookup returns CDR1 SGDLS and CDR2 YYNGEE. The CDR3, as DNA: TGTGCCAGCAGCGTAGTTAACTCTGGAAACACCATATATTTT. Translating it yields CASSVVNSGNTIYF.

The J gene is TRBJ1-3, the V gene TRBV12-5; D gene unclear. Germline V lookup: CDR1 LGHNT, CDR2 FRNRAP. This CDR3 region has 14 residues. Trimming removed 5 bases from V and 0 bases from J, with 8 bases in between. The DNA for the CDR3 is TGTGCTAGTGGTGGCAGTATCTCTGGAAACACCATATATTTT. Its protein product is CASGGSISGNTIYF.

This rearrangement joins TRBV27 to TRBJ2-5, with TRBD2 as a possible D gene (6 bases). CDR3 length: 17 residues. Trimming removed 6 bases at V and 0 bases at J, with 20 bases between. Germline assignment: CDR1 MNHEY and CDR2 SMNVEV (reference sequence). This CDR3 reads CASRLGGRLGNQETQYF. The CDR3 DNA follows: TGTGCCAGCAGACTAGGAGGGAGGTTGGGAAACCAAGAGACCCAGTACTTC.

The CDR3 loop reads CASSYSTGGYTDTQYF. The CDR3 nucleotides read TGTGCCAGCAGTTACAGTACCGGGGGTTACACAGATACGCAGTATTTT. This chain uses TRBV6-5 with TRBJ2-3; weak D call: TRBD2 (6 bases). The CDR3 has 16 residues. CDR1 is MNHEY, CDR2 SVGAGI, per germline. The ends were cut back, 2 bases at V and 2 bases at J, with 14 bases in the middle.

Comment on this clone: The sample has other DNA sequences that encode this CDR3 too. J is TRBJ2-7 and V is TRBV7-3; a weak D match, TRBD1 (6 bases). The CDR3 has 13 residues. Germline V gene sequence: CDR1 SGHTA, CDR2 FQGTGA. Between the trimmed V and J ends, which lost 0 bases and 4 bases, there was a span of 7 bases. The CDR3: CASSLTRGYEQYF. CDR3 bases: TGTGCCAGCAGCTTAACGAGGGGGTACGAGCAGTACTTC. The full variable domain, completed using reference TRBV7-3 and TRBJ2-7, is GAGVSQTPSNKVTEKGKYVELRCDPISGHTALYWYRQSLGQGPEFLIYFQGTGAADDSGLPNDRFFAVRPEGSVSTLKIQRTERGDSAVYLCASSLTRGYEQYFGPGTRLTVT.

This chain joins TRBV30 and TRBJ1-2; D is unresolved. CDR3 size: 12 residues. From germline, CDR1 is GTSNPN and CDR2 SVGIG (reference sequence). V was clipped by 0 bases and J by 5 bases, with 7 bases between them. CDR3 nucleotide sequence: TGTGCCTGGAGTGTACGAGGGTATGGCTACACCTTC. This codes for CAWSVRGYGYTF.

CDR3 region: CATSPRSRGTGELFF. The CDR3, as DNA: TGTGCCACCAGCCCACGAAGCAGGGGAACCGGGGAGCTGTTTTTT. J is TRBJ2-2 and V is TRBV15, with D possibly TRBD1 on 6 matching bases. There are 15 residues in the CDR3. Germline V gene lookup returns CDR1 LNHNV and CDR2 YYDKDF (reference sequence). V dropped 5 bases and J dropped 5 bases, with 15 bases sitting between them.

In its sample, this clone was seen once. The chain has TRBV9 and TRBJ2-7; D unresolved. The CDR3 loop spans 15 amino acids. V was trimmed by 0 bases and J by 3 bases, leaving 13 bases between them. Per germline, CDR1 SGDLS and CDR2 YYNGEE. The CDR3 region has the DNA TGTGCCAGCAGCGTAGATCCCCCACGTAGCTACGAGCAGTACTTC. Its translation: CASSVDPPRSYEQYF.

The chain uses TRBV9 and TRBJ1-5; D unresolved. V lost 4 bases to trimming and J lost 0 bases, with 20 bases between them. The germline V gene encodes CDR1 SGDLS and CDR2 YYNGEE. The CDR3 totals 18 residues. The CDR3 is CASSQGPGRYYSNQPQHF. DNA of the CDR3: TGTGCCAGCAGCCAAGGACCCGGAAGGTATTATAGCAATCAGCCCCAGCATTTT. The whole variable domain, filled in from reference TRBV9 and TRBJ1-5, reads DSGVTQTPKHLITATGQRVTLRCSPRSGDLSVYWYQQSLDQGLQFLIQYYNGEERAKGNILERFSAQQFPDLHSELNLSSLELGDSALYFCASSQGPGRYYSNQPQHFGDGTRLSIL.

The genes are TRBV4-2 and TRBJ1-5; maybe TRBD1 (5 bases). V was clipped by 0 bases and J by 10 bases, with 19 bases between them. Germline V gene data show CDR1 as LGHNA and CDR2 as YNFKEQ. The CDR3 loop spans 16 amino acids. DNA for the CDR3: TGTGCCAGCAGCCAAGAAAGGGCGGGGACCGGGAAACCCCAGCATTTT. It codes for CASSQERAGTGKPQHF.

The V gene is TRBV7-2, the J gene TRBJ2-3; D is possibly TRBD1 (6 bases). V was clipped by 2 bases and J by 6 bases, with 12 bases between them. Looked up from germline, CDR1 is SGHTA and CDR2 is FQGNSA. The length of the CDR3 is 14 residues. The CDR3 nucleotides read TGTGCCAGCAGCTTAAATACAGGGTCTGATACGCAGTATTTT. Translating it yields CASSLNTGSDTQYF.

A remark on this clone: An end of the junction differs from the germline gene, which may be a read error. V gene TRBV7-3 combines with J gene TRBJ2-1, with 7 positions matching TRBD2. The length of the CDR3 is 15 residues. Looked up from germline, CDR1 is SGHTA and CDR2 is FQGTGA. The CDR3 is CASSAVLASFNEQFF. CDR3 sequence (DNA): TGTGCCAGCAGCGCAGTACTAGCGTCCTTCAATGAGCAGTTCTTC.

The rearrangement uses TRBV5-1 and TRBJ2-3, with 14 bases matching TRBD2. The trim removed 4 bases at V and 2 bases at J, leaving 15 bases unmatched. CDR3 length: 20 residues. Germline V gene lookup returns CDR1 SGHRS and CDR2 YFSETQ. CDR3 DNA sequence: TGCGCCAGCAGCCTGGGACTAGCGGGAGCGGAAGGGCATGTCACAGATACGCAGTATTTT. As protein: CASSLGLAGAEGHVTDTQYF.